The next 22 T cell receptor beta chains were all read from a single sample in a study of regulatory T cells in long-lasting Graves disease. Sample time point: persistent/refractory GD, antithyroid drugs over 5 years with positive TRAb. Construction of the TCR library relied on RNA isolated from PBMCs. Assembly of TCR beta libraries relied on iRepertoire HTBI primers together with Arm-PCR of CDR3 regions. TCRdb processed the multiplex PCR reads anew with MiXCR; each CDR3 protein has one entry. The top ten hold approximately 14% of the sample, which has about 460,000 distinct CDR3 sequences, around a fifth seen once. Specimen: peripheral blood mononuclear cells (PBMCs), collected when the disease was refractory, from a patient treated with antithyroid drugs. The receptor source for this set is a female donor with Graves disease.

This clonotype has more than one count but fewer than ten. The chain joins TRBV28 to TRBJ1-6; 8 bases fit TRBD1. In germline, CDR1 is MDHEN, CDR2 SYDVKM. V was pared by 5 bases and J by 9 bases, with 6 bases of the junction left unmatched. CDR3 length: 14 residues. The DNA of the CDR3 is TGTGCCAGCAGTGGAGCAGGGGGCACTTCACCCCTCCACTTT. This codes for CASSGAGGTSPLHF.

This clonotype has a count of ten or more. This chain joins TRBV6-1 and TRBJ2-7, with 11 bases lining up with TRBD2. Germline CDR1 is MNHNS and CDR2 is SASEGT. Trimming cost V 8 bases and J 6 bases; bases outside gene matches: 6. This CDR3 has 13 residues. This CDR3 reads CASSTSGRIEQYF. The CDR3 region has the DNA TGTGCCAGCTCCACTAGCGGGAGAATCGAGCAGTACTTC.

V usage is TRBV6-1 and J usage is TRBJ1-5, with unresolved D. Germline V CDR1 and CDR2: MNHNS, SASEGT. The length of the CDR3 is 12 residues. The V gene lost 7 bases and the J gene lost 3 bases, with 7 bases spanning the gap. This CDR3 is CASMNHNQPQHF. Here the CDR3 DNA reads TGTGCCAGCATGAACCACAATCAGCCCCAGCATTTT.

This clonotype was counted many times. The rearrangement joins TRBV6-2 or TRBV6-3 to TRBJ2-7; D might be TRBD1 (6 bases). The germline V and J ends were trimmed by 2 bases and 1 base, with 9 bases remaining between them. Looked up from germline, CDR1 is MNHEY and CDR2 is SVGEGT. The CDR3 extends over 14 amino acids. The CDR3 DNA follows: TGTGCCAGCAGTTACGCCAGGGGATCCTACGAGCAGTACTTC. Amino acid sequence: CASSYARGSYEQYF.

This clonotype has more than one count but fewer than ten. The rearrangement uses TRBV6-1 and TRBJ1-5; D possibly corresponds to TRBD1 (5 bases). The germline V gene has CDR1 MNHNS and CDR2 SASEGT. Deletions cut 4 bases from V and 2 bases from J, with 9 bases between. The CDR3 totals 14 residues. This CDR3 reads CASSAREGNQPQHF. CDR3 coding DNA: TGTGCCAGCAGTGCCAGGGAGGGCAATCAGCCCCAGCATTTT.

This clonotype was observed at least ten times. CDR3 DNA sequence: TGTGCCAGCAGTGAGGGAGGGGGTCATGGCTACACCTTC. It codes for CASSEGGGHGYTF. J is TRBJ1-2 and V is TRBV2; D might be TRBD1 (6 bases). Germline V gene data show CDR1 as SNHLY and CDR2 as FYNNEI. The ends were cut back, 3 bases at V and 6 bases at J, with 11 bases in the middle. CDR3 length: 13 amino acids.

CDR3 DNA: TGTGCCAGCAGCCAAGGTTACAGCACCGATACGCAGTATTTT. Amino acid sequence: CASSQGYSTDTQYF. The chain joins TRBV3-2 to TRBJ2-3. TRBV3-2 is tagged as a pseudogene. The CDR3 has 14 amino acids.

V is TRBV5-1 and J is TRBJ1-2, with D tentatively TRBD1 (5 bases). V lost 2 bases to trimming and J lost 9 bases, with 14 bases between them. This CDR3 is built from 13 residues. The germline CDR1 and CDR2 sequences are SGHRS and YFSETQ. DNA of the CDR3: TGCGCCAGCAGCTTTGAAGGTTCGGGACGCTACACCTTC. This encodes CASSFEGSGRYTF.

The chain recombines TRBV25-1 with TRBJ1-2; a possible D gene is TRBD1 (5 bases). This CDR3 contains 13 residues. The V gene's germline CDR1 is MGHDK and CDR2 SYGVNS. The ends were cut back, 6 bases at V and 4 bases at J, with 12 bases in the middle. CDR3 coding DNA: TGTGCCAGCAGGGGGGAGGGCCCCTATGGCTACACCTTC. Translated, it gives CASRGEGPYGYTF.

This clonotype was observed once. A much larger clone sits a single nucleotide away, making a read error possible. The chain has TRBV7-9 and TRBJ1-4, with 7 bases fitting TRBD1. The CDR3 loop spans 15 amino acids. Trimming removed 3 bases from V and 3 bases from J; junction bases left unmatched: 4. Germline-derived CDR1 and CDR2 are SEHNR and FQNEAQ (reference sequence). The CDR3 DNA follows: TGTGCCAGCAGCTTGGATCAGGGGGCTAATGAAAAACTGTTTTTT. Protein sequence: CASSLDQGANEKLFF.

This clonotype was recorded a few times. The chain combines TRBV6-5 with TRBJ2-5; 7 positions match TRBD2. Trimming took 2 bases from V and 5 from J; bases not matched to a gene: 11. The CDR3 spans 16 residues. The germline gives CDR1 MNHEY, CDR2 SVGAGI. CDR3 residues: CASSYGEGTAGETQYF. The CDR3 DNA is TGTGCCAGCAGTTACGGGGAGGGGACCGCAGGGGAGACCCAGTACTTC.

This clonotype has just a few counts. This chain joins TRBV10-3 and TRBJ1-2; perhaps TRBD1 as D (5 bases). CDR3 length: 12 amino acids. Between the trimmed V and J ends, which lost 5 bases and 4 bases, there was a span of 8 bases. Germline assignment: CDR1 ENHRY and CDR2 SYGVKD. The DNA of the CDR3 is TGTGCCATCAGTTTCGGGGGCTATGGCTACACCTTC. This codes for CAISFGGYGYTF.

This clonotype was found a few times. This chain links TRBV7-9 with TRBJ1-4, with 9 nucleotides matching TRBD1. The CDR3 loop spans 15 amino acids. Germline V gene lookup returns CDR1 SEHNR and CDR2 FQNEAQ (reference sequence). V lost 2 bases, J lost 6 bases, and 4 bases stayed unmatched. The CDR3 DNA reads as TGTGCCAGCAGCTTACTACAGGGGGCTTATGAAAAACTGTTTTTT. Its translation is CASSLLQGAYEKLFF.

This clonotype was recorded at least ten times. The chain employs TRBV6-5 and TRBJ2-5; possible D gene TRBD2, 5 bases. Trimming removed 2 bases at V and 1 base at J, with 8 bases between. This CDR3 has 14 residues. CDR1 MNHEY and CDR2 SVGAGI come from the germline V gene. Here the CDR3 DNA reads TGTGCCAGCAGTTACCAGACTACCCAAGAGACCCAGTACTTC. Amino acids: CASSYQTTQETQYF.

This clonotype turned up a few times. This chain joins TRBV24-1 and TRBJ2-2; possibly TRBD2 for D (5 bases). This CDR3 region has 19 residues. V lost 4 bases and J 2 bases, leaving 22 bases between the germline ends. Looked up from germline, CDR1 is KGHDR and CDR2 is SFDVKD. This CDR3 is CATSDPAHPFTGNTGELFF. The DNA of the CDR3 is TGTGCCACCAGTGACCCCGCCCATCCTTTTACGGGAAACACCGGGGAGCTGTTTTTT.

This sequence joins TRBV7-2 and TRBJ2-1, with D maybe TRBD2 (5 bases). This CDR3 region has 13 residues. Deletions cut 3 bases from V and 4 bases from J, with 7 bases between. Germline CDR1 reads SGHTA; CDR2 reads FQGNSA. The CDR3 spells CASSFRGYNEQFF. The CDR3 nucleotides read TGTGCCAGCAGCTTCCGGGGTTACAATGAGCAGTTCTTC.

The table lists this clonotype with many counts. The chain employs TRBV11-2 and TRBJ1-2; the match to TRBD1 covers 7 bases. CDR1 is SGHAT and CDR2 is FQNNGV in the germline V gene. The V and J ends lost 5 bases and 1 base, in that order; junction bases with no gene match: 7. The CDR3 consists of 15 residues. CDR3 nucleotide sequence: TGTGCCAGCAGCAAACCGGGACAGAATAACTATGGCTACACCTTC. Amino acids: CASSKPGQNNYGYTF.

Remarks on this clonotype: Just one base apart from a much larger clone, this may be a read error. V is TRBV30 and J is TRBJ2-7, with no clear D. The CDR3 is 13 residues long. In germline, CDR1 is GTSNPN, CDR2 SVGIG (reference sequence). The CDR3 nucleotides read TGTGCCTGGAGTGTCGGCAGCCGGTACGGGCAGTACTTC. This sequence encodes CAWSVGSRYGQYF.

This clonotype was counted many times. The chain is built from TRBV28 and TRBJ1-2; 9 positions agree with TRBD1. The CDR3 loop spans 14 amino acids. Trimming removed 4 bases from V and 12 bases from J; junction bases left unmatched: 12. Germline CDR1 MDHEN, CDR2 SYDVKM. CDR3: CASSSPGDRAWHTF. CDR3 sequence (DNA): TGTGCCAGCAGTTCCCCCGGGGACAGGGCTTGGCACACCTTC.

This clonotype showed up many times. The CDR3 spells CASSLGYREQYF. CDR3 DNA sequence: TGTGCCAGCAGCTTAGGCTACCGCGAGCAGTACTTC. This chain links TRBV7-2 with TRBJ2-7; D not resolved. This CDR3 has 12 amino acids. The ends were cut back, 1 base at V and 6 bases at J, with 7 bases in the middle. Germline CDR1 is SGHTA and CDR2 is FQGNSA.

This clonotype was seen many times. The J gene is TRBJ2-7, the V gene TRBV28; possible D gene TRBD2, 6 bases. The CDR3 runs 15 residues. Germline CDR1 and CDR2: MDHEN and SYDVKM. V was shortened by 7 bases and J by 1 base, with 17 bases between the two germline ends. The CDR3 nucleotides are TGTGCCAGCATCGACAACGGGAGCGGTTCCTACGAGCAGTACTTC. Its translation is CASIDNGSGSYEQYF.

Only one count was recorded for this clonotype. The CDR3: CASSQAGGREQYF. The CDR3 nucleotides are TGTGCCAGCAGCCAAGCGGGAGGGCGCGAGCAGTACTTC. This rearrangement joins TRBV9 to TRBJ2-7; 10 bases map to TRBD2. Germline V gives CDR1 SGDLS, CDR2 YYNGEE. This CDR3 comprises 13 residues. V shed 4 bases and J 6 bases; nucleotides not matched to a gene: 4.